This TCR beta chain was documented in a study of blood T cell repertoires in COVID-19. Background on the study: Acute-phase and convalescent COVID-19 samples originated in the United States, Italy and Spain.

Per the study methods: Estimates of nucleated cell counts were drawn from the amplification of reference gene primers. Generated by immunoSEQ multiplex PCR, the TCRdb table keeps only in-frame clones and is missing some. Clone size and V and J calls were adopted from that table, with D and trimming inferred from the DNA. The sample carries approximately 350,000 clones, 70% to 90% recorded once. Germline V CDR1 and CDR2: SGHTA, FQGNSA. The CDR3 has 15 amino acids. The junction had 9 bases not matched to a gene; V was cut back by 5 bases and J by 4 bases. This clone was counted once. Seattle cases were enrolled at active infection and followed longitudinally.

The receptor was derived from a woman aged 25 to 39 with COVID-19, enrolled during active disease. The chain recombines TRBV7-2 with TRBJ2-3, with TRBD1 identical over 7 bases. Sequencing was performed on peripheral blood. The CDR3 loop is CASSPDPTGADTQYF. The CDR3 region has the DNA TGTGCCAGCAGCCCCGACCCCACAGGGGCAGATACGCAGTATTTT.